The sequence of this T cell receptor beta chain was determined in a study of response to subunit inactivated influenza vaccine. TCRdb reprocessed the RT-PCR reads with MiXCR, giving one entry per CDR3 protein. The sample lists fewer than 600,000 distinct CDR3 sequences, around 7.7% occurring once. The CDR3 has 16 amino acids. Germline assignment: CDR1 MNHEY and CDR2 SVGEGT. Trimming pared 7 bases from V and 0 bases from J, leaving 16 bases between. Sequencing was performed on PBMCs from blood, taken less than 30 months after vaccination. The chain uses TRBV6-2 or TRBV6-3 and TRBJ2-1; D is unclear. The TCR comes from a man in his fifties or sixties who received an inactivated influenza vaccine. CDR3 coding DNA: TGTGCCAGCACCACCCCGCCCAGCGTCTCCTACAATGAGCAGTTCTTC. Protein: CASTTPPSVSYNEQFF.